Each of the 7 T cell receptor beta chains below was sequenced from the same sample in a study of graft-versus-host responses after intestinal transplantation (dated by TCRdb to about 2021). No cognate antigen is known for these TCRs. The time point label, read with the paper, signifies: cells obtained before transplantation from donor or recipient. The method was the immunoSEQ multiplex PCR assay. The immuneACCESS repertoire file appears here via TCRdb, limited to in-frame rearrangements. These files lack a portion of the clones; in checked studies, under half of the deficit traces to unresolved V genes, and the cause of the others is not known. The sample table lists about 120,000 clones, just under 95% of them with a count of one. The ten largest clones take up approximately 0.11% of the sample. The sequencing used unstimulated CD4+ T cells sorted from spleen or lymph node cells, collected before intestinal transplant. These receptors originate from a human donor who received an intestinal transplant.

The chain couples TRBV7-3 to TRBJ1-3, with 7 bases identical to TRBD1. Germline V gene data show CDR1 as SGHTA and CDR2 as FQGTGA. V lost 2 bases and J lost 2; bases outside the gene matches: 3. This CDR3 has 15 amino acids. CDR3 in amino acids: CASSLQGGAGNTIYF. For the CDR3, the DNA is TGTGCCAGCAGCTTACAGGGGGGAGCTGGAAACACCATATATTTT. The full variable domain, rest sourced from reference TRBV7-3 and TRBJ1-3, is GAGVSQTPSNKVTEKGKYVELRCDPISGHTALYWYRQSLGQGPEFLIYFQGTGAADDSGLPNDRFFAVRPEGSVSTLKIQRTERGDSAVYLCASSLQGGAGNTIYFGEGSWLTVV.

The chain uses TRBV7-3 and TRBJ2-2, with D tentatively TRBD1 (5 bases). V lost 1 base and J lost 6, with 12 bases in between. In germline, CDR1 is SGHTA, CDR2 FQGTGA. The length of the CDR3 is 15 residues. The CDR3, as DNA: TGTGCCAGCAGCTTAATTTCAGGGAATCCCGGGGAGCTGTTTTTT. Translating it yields CASSLISGNPGELFF. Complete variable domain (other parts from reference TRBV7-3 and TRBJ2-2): GAGVSQTPSNKVTEKGKYVELRCDPISGHTALYWYRQSLGQGPEFLIYFQGTGAADDSGLPNDRFFAVRPEGSVSTLKIQRTERGDSAVYLCASSLISGNPGELFFGEGSRLTVL.

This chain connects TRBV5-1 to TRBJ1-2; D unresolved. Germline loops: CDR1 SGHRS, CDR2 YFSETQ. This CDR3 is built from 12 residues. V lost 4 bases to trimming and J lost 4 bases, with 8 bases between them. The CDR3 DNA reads TGCGCCAGCAGCCCTGATATCTATGGCTACACCTTC. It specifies CASSPDIYGYTF.

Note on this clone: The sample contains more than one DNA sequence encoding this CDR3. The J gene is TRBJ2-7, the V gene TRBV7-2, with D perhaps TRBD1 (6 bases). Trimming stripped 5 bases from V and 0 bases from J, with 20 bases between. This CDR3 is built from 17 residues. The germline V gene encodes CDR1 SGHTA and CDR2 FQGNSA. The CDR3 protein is CASSRDAGQGISYEQYF. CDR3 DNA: TGTGCCAGCAGCAGAGACGCGGGCCAGGGGATCTCCTACGAGCAGTACTTC.

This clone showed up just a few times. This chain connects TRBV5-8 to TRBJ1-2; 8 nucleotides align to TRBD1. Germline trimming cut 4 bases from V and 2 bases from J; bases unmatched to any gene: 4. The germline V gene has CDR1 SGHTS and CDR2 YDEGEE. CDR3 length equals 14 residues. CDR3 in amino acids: CASSPGDRNYGYTF. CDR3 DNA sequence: TGTGCCAGCAGCCCTGGGGACAGGAACTATGGCTACACCTTC.

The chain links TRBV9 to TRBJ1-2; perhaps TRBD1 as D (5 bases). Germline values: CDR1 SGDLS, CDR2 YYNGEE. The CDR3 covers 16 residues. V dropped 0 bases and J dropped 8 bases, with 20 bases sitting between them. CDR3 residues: CASSVVSGGVSGGYTF. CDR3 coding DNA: TGTGCCAGCAGCGTAGTTTCGGGGGGAGTATCGGGAGGCTACACCTTC.

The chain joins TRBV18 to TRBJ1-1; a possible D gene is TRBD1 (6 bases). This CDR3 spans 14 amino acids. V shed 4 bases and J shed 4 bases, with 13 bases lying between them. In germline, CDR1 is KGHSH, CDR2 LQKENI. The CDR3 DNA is TGTGCCAGCTCACAAAAACTAGGGGGCACTGAAGCTTTCTTT. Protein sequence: CASSQKLGGTEAFF.